Below, 30 T cell receptor beta chains from the same sample are listed, as sequenced in a study of blood T cells in healthy people across ages. The use of a sample-barcoded 5' primer and a J-beta primer mix characterized a second PCR of 7 to 11 cycles. TCRdb ran MiXCR on the 5' RACE reads and lists one entry per CDR3 protein. The sample has almost 800,000 distinct CDR3 sequences; 58% are singletons. Material for sequencing was blood. These receptors originate from a man younger than 45 in good health.

This clonotype appeared a few times. V is TRBV27 and J is TRBJ1-1; tentatively, D is TRBD1 (5 bases). This CDR3 contains 13 residues. Germline assignment: CDR1 MNHEY and CDR2 SMNVEV (reference sequence). Trimming left V 3 bases short and J 12 bases short, with 17 bases between. The CDR3, as DNA: TGTGCCAGCAGTTTTGGTGGGGGGGATAGGACTTTCTTT. Translated: CASSFGGGDRTFF.

J is TRBJ2-3 and V is TRBV20-1, with D unresolved. V was clipped by 3 bases and J by 6 bases, with 10 bases between them. CDR3 length: 12 residues. Per the germline V gene, CDR1 is DFQATT and CDR2 is SNEGSKA (reference sequence). The CDR3 protein is CSASIRSDTQYF. CDR3 coding DNA: TGCAGTGCTAGTATCCGGAGTGATACGCAGTATTTT.

V usage is TRBV4-3 and J usage is TRBJ1-4, with a weak D call TRBD1 (6 bases). The CDR3 sequence is 23 residues long. The V and J ends lost 0 bases and 0 bases respectively, with 29 bases between them. The V gene's germline CDR1 is LGHNA and CDR2 YSLEER. The CDR3: CASSQDIFVVGQEQAATNEKLFF. The CDR3 DNA sequence: TGCGCCAGCAGCCAAGATATTTTTGTTGTGGGACAAGAGCAGGCTGCAACTAATGAAAAACTGTTTTTT.

This rearrangement joins TRBV12-3 or TRBV12-4 to TRBJ1-1; D is possibly TRBD1 (5 bases). Trimming took 6 bases from V and 3 from J, leaving 14 bases between them. This CDR3 contains 14 residues. CDR3 DNA sequence: TGTGCCAGCAGAATAATGCGGGGGGACACTGAAGCTTTCTTT. It is translated as CASRIMRGDTEAFF.

The J gene is TRBJ2-1, the V gene TRBV29-1; no clear D. The CDR3 totals 14 residues. Between the trimmed V and J ends, which lost 7 bases and 4 bases, there was a span of 17 bases. Germline V lookup: CDR1 SQVTM, CDR2 ANQGSEA. The CDR3 region has the DNA TGCAGCGCCCCTGCCGGAAGTGGATACAATGAGCAGTTCTTC. Amino acids: CSAPAGSGYNEQFF.

This rearrangement joins TRBV6-6 to TRBJ2-1; TRBD2 aligns across 7 bases. The CDR3 contains 13 residues. V lost 8 bases and J lost 9; bases outside the gene matches: 10. Germline-derived CDR1 and CDR2 are MNHNY and SVGAGI (reference sequence). DNA of the CDR3: TGTGCCAGCTCAAGCGGGGCGCTAGGTGAGCAGTTCTTC. Translation: CASSSGALGEQFF.

This clonotype came up a few times. The chain couples TRBV7-3 to TRBJ2-3; either TRBD1 or TRBD2 may fit D (5 bases each). The CDR3 extends over 13 amino acids. Looked up from germline, CDR1 is SGHTA and CDR2 is FQGTGA. V lost 5 bases to trimming and J lost 5 bases, with 11 bases between them. The CDR3 nucleotides are TGTGCCAGCAGCCCCGTTGGGGGAGATACGCAGTATTTT. Translated: CASSPVGGDTQYF.

This chain connects TRBV13 to TRBJ1-1; D call uncertain. Germline V gene sequence: CDR1 PRHDT, CDR2 FYEKMQ (reference sequence). The CDR3 is 12 amino acids. Trimming removed 3 bases from V and 4 bases from J, with 6 bases in between. CDR3 residues: CASSFHSTEAFF. The CDR3 bases are TGTGCCAGCAGCTTCCACAGCACTGAAGCTTTCTTT.

This clonotype was found a few times. The genes are TRBV11-2 and TRBJ2-4; 7 nucleotides align to TRBD1. The DNA end favors TRBJ2-7, so the J call may be wrong. Germline V lookup: CDR1 SGHAT, CDR2 FQNNGV. CDR3 length: 14 amino acids. The CDR3 DNA reads as TGTGCCAGCTCCCCGGGACAGAGAACCTACGAGCAGTACTTC. The encoded protein is CASSPGQRTYEQYF.

V usage is TRBV28 and J usage is TRBJ2-5; possibly TRBD2 for D (6 bases). This CDR3 has 14 residues. With 2 bases removed from V and 5 bases from J, the gap between germline ends came to 12 bases. Germline V lookup: CDR1 MDHEN, CDR2 SYDVKM. CDR3 nucleotides: TGTGCCAGCAGTTTACCGGGAGTGATGGAGACCCAGTACTTC. The encoded protein is CASSLPGVMETQYF.

This clonotype was detected a few times. V is TRBV9 and J is TRBJ2-1; 8 bases map to TRBD2. V lost 4 bases and J lost 8; bases outside the gene matches: 14. Per the germline V gene, CDR1 is SGDLS and CDR2 is YYNGEE. The CDR3 extends over 16 amino acids. The CDR3 reads CASSSRNGGAGDEQFF. The CDR3 bases are TGTGCCAGCAGCTCCAGAAACGGGGGGGCCGGGGATGAGCAGTTCTTC.

This clonotype was counted only a few times. This chain links TRBV29-1 with TRBJ2-5; TRBD1 is a possible D gene (6 bases). The DNA end is a closer match to TRBJ2-7, so the J assignment may be wrong. The CDR3 length is 13 residues. CDR1 and CDR2 from the germline V gene are SQVTM and ANQGSEA. The chain's CDR3 is CSVVRAGDGEQYF. For the CDR3, the DNA is TGCAGCGTTGTGAGGGCAGGGGATGGCGAGCAGTACTTC.

There are a few counts of this clonotype. This sequence joins TRBV29-1 and TRBJ2-3; no clear D gene. CDR1 is SQVTM, CDR2 ANQGSEA, per germline. This CDR3 has 12 amino acids. V lost 6 bases and J 6 bases, leaving 13 bases between the germline ends. CDR3 in amino acids: CSVGTVGDTQYF. For the CDR3, the DNA is TGCAGCGTGGGAACAGTGGGTGATACGCAGTATTTT.

Concerning this clonotype: Because it lacks the conserved phenylalanine or tryptophan at the end, this CDR3 is likely a read error. The genes are TRBV19 and TRBJ2-1; 9 bases map to TRBD2. Germline V gene lookup returns CDR1 LNHDA and CDR2 SQIVND (reference sequence). V dropped 4 bases and J dropped 7; count of bases not matched to a gene: 14. The CDR3 is 17 amino acids. Here the CDR3 reads CASSRVREGPPNNEQFL. CDR3 nucleotide sequence: TGTGCCAGTAGTAGGGTGCGGGAGGGCCCTCCCAATAATGAGCAGTTCTTA.

This chain joins TRBV7-9 and TRBJ1-1; 7 bases align to TRBD1. CDR3 length equals 17 residues. V shed 2 bases, J shed 0 bases, and the junction held 9 bases outside the gene matches. Germline assignment: CDR1 SEHNR and CDR2 FQNEAQ (reference sequence). CDR3 in amino acids: CASSLTLGTVMNTEAFF. CDR3 coding DNA: TGTGCCAGCAGCTTAACCTTGGGGACAGTAATGAACACTGAAGCTTTCTTT.

The rearrangement links TRBV6-5 to TRBJ1-5, with 7 positions matching TRBD1. The CDR3 length is 15 residues. Trimming at V came to 6 bases and at J to 5 bases, leaving 10 bases not matched to a gene. Germline values: CDR1 MNHEY, CDR2 SVGAGI. CDR3 region: CASSPSGGRYQPQHF. Here the CDR3 DNA reads TGTGCCAGCAGCCCGTCAGGGGGTCGTTATCAGCCCCAGCATTTT.

This clonotype was seen repeatedly, ten times or more. The chain links TRBV29-1 to TRBJ1-2, with a weak D call TRBD1 (6 bases). Germline V CDR1 and CDR2: SQVTM, ANQGSEA. This CDR3 spans 13 amino acids. The V end lost 3 bases, the J end lost 8 bases, and 16 bases lay between the germline ends. This CDR3 is CSVDDEGGEGYTF. CDR3 sequence (DNA): TGCAGCGTTGATGATGAGGGGGGAGAGGGCTACACCTTC.

This clonotype was seen a few times. The rearrangement uses TRBV20-1 and TRBJ1-6; D ambiguous. In germline, CDR1 is DFQATT, CDR2 SNEGSKA (reference sequence). The CDR3 covers 12 residues. Trimming removed 5 bases from V and 5 bases from J, with 7 bases in between. The CDR3 region is CSAGPNNSPLHF. Written as DNA, the CDR3 is TGCAGTGCTGGACCGAATAATTCACCCCTCCACTTT.

This clonotype occurred once. The chain joins TRBV20-1 to TRBJ2-7; tentatively, D is TRBD1 or TRBD2 (5 bases each). Trimming took off 6 bases at V and 3 bases at J, with 15 bases between the two ends. Germline V gives CDR1 DFQATT, CDR2 SNEGSKA (reference sequence). The CDR3 loop spans 13 amino acids. DNA for the CDR3: TGCAGTGCCACAACCCCTGGGGGCTACGAGCAGTACTTC. Encoded protein: CSATTPGGYEQYF.

V gene TRBV28 combines with J gene TRBJ2-3, with D unclear. The CDR3 has 14 residues. Trimming took off 3 bases at V and 0 bases at J, with 7 bases between the two ends. Germline CDR1 reads MDHEN; CDR2 reads SYDVKM. In DNA, the CDR3 is TGTGCCAGCAGTTTGACACTAAGCACAGATACGCAGTATTTT. Its protein is CASSLTLSTDTQYF.

The chain recombines TRBV7-2 with TRBJ1-1, with TRBD1 as a possible D gene (6 bases). Germline values: CDR1 SGHTA, CDR2 FQGNSA. V was pared by 6 bases and J by 1 base, with 18 bases between. This CDR3 region has 16 residues. The CDR3 is CASSRGTFRGNTEAFF. CDR3 nucleotide sequence: TGTGCCAGCAGTCGAGGGACATTTCGGGGGAACACTGAAGCTTTCTTT.

The V call is TRBV4-2, the J call TRBJ2-7; 8 positions agree with TRBD1. The germline V gene has CDR1 LGHNA and CDR2 YNFKEQ. CDR3 length equals 18 residues. Trimming cost V 0 bases and J 3 bases; bases outside gene matches: 13. The DNA of the CDR3 is TGTGCCAGCAGCCAAGAGGACAGGGATCCATACTTATTCTACGAGCAGTACTTC. It yields the protein CASSQEDRDPYLFYEQYF.

This chain connects TRBV20-1 to TRBJ2-5; 10 bases are shared with TRBD2. CDR3 length: 16 residues. V was pared by 0 bases and J by 2 bases, with 6 bases of the junction left unmatched. Germline CDR1 reads DFQATT; CDR2 reads SNEGSKA (reference sequence). The CDR3, as DNA: TGCAGTGCTAGAGATGGCCTAGCGGGAGTTCAAGAGACCCAGTACTTC. Its protein product is CSARDGLAGVQETQYF.

The rearrangement uses TRBV28 and TRBJ1-1; tentative D call: TRBD1 (5 bases). The CDR3 is made up of 15 amino acids. The germline gives CDR1 MDHEN, CDR2 SYDVKM. The germline V and J ends were trimmed by 5 bases and 0 bases, with 13 bases remaining between them. The CDR3 loop reads CASSPREGLNTEAFF. In DNA, the CDR3 is TGTGCCAGCAGTCCCAGGGAAGGTTTGAACACTGAAGCTTTCTTT.

The J gene is TRBJ1-4, the V gene TRBV15; 9 bases agree with TRBD1. Looked up from germline, CDR1 is LNHNV and CDR2 is YYDKDF (reference sequence). Trimming cost V 3 bases and J 11 bases; bases outside gene matches: 13. The length of the CDR3 is 16 residues. Here the CDR3 DNA reads TGTGCCACCAGCAGGACCGGGACAGGGCTCTTTGGGAAACTGTTTTTT. Encoded protein: CATSRTGTGLFGKLFF.

The rearrangement uses TRBV20-1 and TRBJ2-2, with D perhaps TRBD1 (6 bases). The CDR3 loop spans 13 amino acids. Germline CDR1 reads DFQATT; CDR2 reads SNEGSKA (reference sequence). Trimming removed 2 bases from V and 6 bases from J, with 10 bases in between. Here the CDR3 reads CSARLDRPGELFF. The CDR3 DNA follows: TGCAGTGCTAGATTAGACAGGCCCGGGGAGCTGTTTTTT.

This clonotype occurred once. CDR3 coding DNA: TGCAGTGCTAGTAGGACCGGCGGGTATTCACCCCTCCACTTT. This codes for CSASRTGGYSPLHF. The rearrangement joins TRBV20-1 to TRBJ1-6; D ambiguous. Trimming took off 3 bases at V and 8 bases at J, with 14 bases between the two ends. The CDR3 spans 14 residues. Germline V gives CDR1 DFQATT, CDR2 SNEGSKA (reference sequence).

This chain links TRBV3-1 with TRBJ2-5; 8 bases are a match to TRBD2. The CDR3 has 14 residues. J gave up 6 bases and V 4 bases, and 7 bases lay outside the gene matches. Germline values: CDR1 LGHDT, CDR2 YNNKEL (reference sequence). The CDR3 nucleotides read TGTGCCAGCAGCCCACCGGGAGGGCTGCAGACCCAGTACTTC. Amino acids: CASSPPGGLQTQYF.

The chain has TRBV11-2 and TRBJ2-7, with 9 bases lining up with TRBD1. Germline values: CDR1 SGHAT, CDR2 FQNNGV. The CDR3 extends over 15 amino acids. The V gene end was trimmed by 6 bases and the J gene end by 0 bases; junction bases not matched to a gene: 6. This chain's CDR3 is CASRRPGQGSYEQYF. The CDR3 DNA follows: TGTGCCAGCAGGAGACCGGGACAGGGCTCCTACGAGCAGTACTTC. The variable domain in full, completed from reference TRBV11-2 and TRBJ2-7, reads EAGVAQSPRYKIIEKRQSVAFWCNPISGHATLYWYQQILGQGPKLLIQFQNNGVVDDSQLPKDRFSAERLKGVDSTLKIQPAKLEDSAVYLCASRRPGQGSYEQYFGPGTRLTVT.

J is TRBJ2-5 and V is TRBV20-1; D might be TRBD1 or TRBD2, each matching 6 bases. From germline, CDR1 is DFQATT and CDR2 SNEGSKA (reference sequence). V lost 6 bases and J 1 base, leaving 12 bases between the germline ends. The length of the CDR3 is 13 residues. The CDR3 protein is CSAPSGAQETQYF. The CDR3, as DNA: TGCAGTGCCCCATCGGGGGCCCAAGAGACCCAGTACTTC.